This T cell receptor beta chain was sequenced in a study of T-cell memory formation after mild COVID-19. The junction had 7 bases not matched to a gene; V was cut back by 3 bases and J by 6 bases. From germline, CDR1 is MRHNA and CDR2 SNTAGT. The CDR3 runs to 15 residues. Many counts were recorded for this clonotype. TCRdb called the 5' RACE reads again in MiXCR, with one record for every CDR3 protein. The repertoire holds roughly 450,000 distinct CDR3 sequences, with roughly 18% as singletons. Sequenced input: PBMCs or a T cell subset sorted from them (not recorded which). The rearrangement links TRBV6-4 to TRBJ2-1; 8 bases agree with TRBD1. The TCR originated in an adult woman who had mild COVID-19 (a few samples of this study predate the infection). Cell type and time point are not known. The CDR3 bases are TGTGCCAGCAGTGAGAAGACAGGGGCGAGCAATGAGCAGTTCTTC. As protein: CASSEKTGASNEQFF.